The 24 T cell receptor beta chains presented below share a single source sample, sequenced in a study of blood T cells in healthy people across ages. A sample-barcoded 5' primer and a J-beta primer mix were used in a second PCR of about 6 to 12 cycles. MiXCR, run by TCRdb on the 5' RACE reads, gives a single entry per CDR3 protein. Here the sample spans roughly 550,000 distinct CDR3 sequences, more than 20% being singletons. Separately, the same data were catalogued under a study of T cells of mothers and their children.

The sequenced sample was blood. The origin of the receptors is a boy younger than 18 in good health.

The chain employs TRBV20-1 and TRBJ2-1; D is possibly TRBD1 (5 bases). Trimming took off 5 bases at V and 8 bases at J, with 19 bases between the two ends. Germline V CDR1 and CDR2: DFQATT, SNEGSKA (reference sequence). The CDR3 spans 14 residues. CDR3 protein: CSAVTLRGPYEQFF. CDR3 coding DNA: TGCAGTGCTGTGACCCTTAGGGGCCCCTATGAGCAGTTCTTC.

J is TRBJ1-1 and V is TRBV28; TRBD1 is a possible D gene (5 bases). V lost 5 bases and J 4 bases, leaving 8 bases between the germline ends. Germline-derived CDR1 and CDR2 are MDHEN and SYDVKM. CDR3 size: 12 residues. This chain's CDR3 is CASSPTATEAFF. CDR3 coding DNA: TGTGCCAGCAGTCCGACAGCCACTGAAGCTTTCTTT.

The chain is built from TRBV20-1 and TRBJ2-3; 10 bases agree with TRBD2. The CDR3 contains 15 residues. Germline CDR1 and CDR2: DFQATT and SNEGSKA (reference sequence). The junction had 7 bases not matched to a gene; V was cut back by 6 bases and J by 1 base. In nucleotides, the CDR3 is TGCAGTGCCCCTCCCGGACTAGCGGGCACAGATACGCAGTATTTT. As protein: CSAPPGLAGTDTQYF.

The CDR3 loop is CASSFRQRQETQYF. CDR3 bases: TGTGCCAGCAGTTTCCGACAGAGACAAGAGACCCAGTACTTC. The rearrangement uses TRBV28 and TRBJ2-5; D is possibly TRBD1 (5 bases). The V and J ends lost 3 bases and 2 bases respectively, with 10 bases between them. CDR1 and CDR2 from the germline V gene are MDHEN and SYDVKM. CDR3 length: 14 amino acids.

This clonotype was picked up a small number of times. The CDR3 loop is CASSEYRGQGNYGYTF. CDR3 coding DNA: TGTGCCAGCAGTGAATATAGGGGACAGGGTAACTATGGCTACACCTTC. This chain connects TRBV25-1 to TRBJ1-2; 9 nucleotides align to TRBD1. Germline lookup yields CDR1 MGHDK and CDR2 SYGVNS. The junction had 3 bases not matched to a gene; V was cut back by 0 bases and J by 1 base. This CDR3 is 16 amino acids long.

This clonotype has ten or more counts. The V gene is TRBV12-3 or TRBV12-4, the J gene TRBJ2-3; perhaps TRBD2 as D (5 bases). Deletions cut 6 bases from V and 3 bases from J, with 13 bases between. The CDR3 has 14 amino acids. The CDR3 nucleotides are TGTGCCAGCAGCCGAGGGATTTCGACAGATACGCAGTATTTT. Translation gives CASSRGISTDTQYF.

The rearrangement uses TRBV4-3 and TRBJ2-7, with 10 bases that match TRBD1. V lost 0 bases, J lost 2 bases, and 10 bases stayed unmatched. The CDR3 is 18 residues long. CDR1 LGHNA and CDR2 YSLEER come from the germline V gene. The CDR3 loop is CASSQDIRGQGITYEQYF. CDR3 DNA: TGCGCCAGCAGCCAAGATATTCGGGGACAGGGGATAACCTACGAGCAGTACTTC.

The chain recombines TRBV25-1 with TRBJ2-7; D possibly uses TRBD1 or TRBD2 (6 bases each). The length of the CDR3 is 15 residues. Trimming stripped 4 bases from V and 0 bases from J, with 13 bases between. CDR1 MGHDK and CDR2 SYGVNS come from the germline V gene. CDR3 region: CASSGGAESSYEQYF. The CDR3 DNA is TGTGCCAGCAGTGGGGGGGCGGAGAGCTCCTACGAGCAGTACTTC.

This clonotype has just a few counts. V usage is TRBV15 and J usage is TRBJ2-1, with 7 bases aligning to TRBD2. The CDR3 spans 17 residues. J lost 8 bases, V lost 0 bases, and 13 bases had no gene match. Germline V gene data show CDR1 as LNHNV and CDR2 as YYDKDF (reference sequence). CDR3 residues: CATSRDGAGVRGHEQFF. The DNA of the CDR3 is TGTGCCACCAGCAGAGACGGGGCGGGGGTTCGGGGTCATGAGCAGTTCTTC.

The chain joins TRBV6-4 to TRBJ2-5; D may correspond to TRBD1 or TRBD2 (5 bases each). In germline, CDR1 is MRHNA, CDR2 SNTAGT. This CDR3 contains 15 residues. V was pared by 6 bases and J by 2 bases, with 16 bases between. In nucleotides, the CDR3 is TGTGCCAGCAGCGAACAGGCCGGGGCACAAGAGACCCAGTACTTC. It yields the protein CASSEQAGAQETQYF.

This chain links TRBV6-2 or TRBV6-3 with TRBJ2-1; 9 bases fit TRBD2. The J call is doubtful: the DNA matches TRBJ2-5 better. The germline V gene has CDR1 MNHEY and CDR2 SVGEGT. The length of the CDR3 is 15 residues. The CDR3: CASSSLAGPGETQYF. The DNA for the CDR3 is TGTGCCAGCAGTTCCCTAGCGGGACCCGGAGAGACCCAGTACTTC.

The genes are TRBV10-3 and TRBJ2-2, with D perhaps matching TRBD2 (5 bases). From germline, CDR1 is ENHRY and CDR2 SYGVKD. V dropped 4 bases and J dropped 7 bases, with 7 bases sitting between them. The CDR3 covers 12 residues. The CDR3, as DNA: TGTGCCATCAGTGCGGGGTACGGGGAGCTGTTTTTT. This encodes CAISAGYGELFF.

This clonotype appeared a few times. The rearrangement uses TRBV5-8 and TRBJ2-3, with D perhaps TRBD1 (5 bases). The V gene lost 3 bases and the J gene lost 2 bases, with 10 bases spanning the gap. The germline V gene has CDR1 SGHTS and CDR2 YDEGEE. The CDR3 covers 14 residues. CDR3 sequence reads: CASSSGHLTDTQYF. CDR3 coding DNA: TGTGCCAGCAGCTCCGGACACCTCACAGATACGCAGTATTTT.

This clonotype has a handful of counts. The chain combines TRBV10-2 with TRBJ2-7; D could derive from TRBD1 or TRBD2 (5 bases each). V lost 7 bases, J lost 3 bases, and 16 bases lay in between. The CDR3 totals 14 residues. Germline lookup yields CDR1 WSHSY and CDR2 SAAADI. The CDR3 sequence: CASKSGPQNYEQYF. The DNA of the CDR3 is TGCGCCAGCAAGTCGGGACCGCAGAACTACGAGCAGTACTTC.

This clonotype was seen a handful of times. As DNA, the CDR3 is TGCAGTGCCGGAAGGAGGTTGGGCTCCGGGACAGCGCAACAAGATAGCAATCAGCCCCAGCATTTT. Protein sequence: CSAGRRLGSGTAQQDSNQPQHF. The chain recombines TRBV20-1 with TRBJ1-5, with TRBD1 matching 7 bases. Germline trimming cut 6 bases from V and 0 bases from J; bases unmatched to any gene: 29. The CDR3 length is 22 residues. Germline V CDR1 and CDR2: DFQATT, SNEGSKA (reference sequence).

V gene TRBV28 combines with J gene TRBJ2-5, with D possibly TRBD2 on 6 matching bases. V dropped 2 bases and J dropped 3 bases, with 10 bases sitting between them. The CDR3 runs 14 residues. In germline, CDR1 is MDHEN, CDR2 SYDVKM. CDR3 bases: TGTGCCAGCAGTTTAATAGGGACTGAAGAGACCCAGTACTTC. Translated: CASSLIGTEETQYF.

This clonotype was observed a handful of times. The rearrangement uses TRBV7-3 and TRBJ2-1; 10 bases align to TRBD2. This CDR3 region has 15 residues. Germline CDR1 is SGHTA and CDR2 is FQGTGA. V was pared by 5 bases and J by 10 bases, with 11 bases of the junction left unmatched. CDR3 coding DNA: TGTGCCAGCAGCCCAAGGCTAGCGGGAGCAGGGGAGCAGTTCTTC. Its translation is CASSPRLAGAGEQFF.

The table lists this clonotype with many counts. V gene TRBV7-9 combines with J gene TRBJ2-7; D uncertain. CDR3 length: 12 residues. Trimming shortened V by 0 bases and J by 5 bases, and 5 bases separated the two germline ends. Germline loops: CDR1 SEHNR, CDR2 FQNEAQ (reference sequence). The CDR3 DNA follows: TGTGCCAGCAGCTTAGCCACCAACGAGCAGTACTTC. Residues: CASSLATNEQYF.

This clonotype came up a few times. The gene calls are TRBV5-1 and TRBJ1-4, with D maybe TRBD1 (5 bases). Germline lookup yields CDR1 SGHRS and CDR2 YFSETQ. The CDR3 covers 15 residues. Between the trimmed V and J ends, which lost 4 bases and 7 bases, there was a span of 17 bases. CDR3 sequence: CASSTDIQIGEKLFF. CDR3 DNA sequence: TGCGCCAGCAGCACGGACATCCAGATCGGTGAAAAACTGTTTTTT. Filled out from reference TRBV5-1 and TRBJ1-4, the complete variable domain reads KAGVTQTPRYLIKTRGQQVTLSCSPISGHRSVSWYQQTPGQGLQFLFEYFSETQRNKGNFPGRFSGRQFSNSRSEMNVSTLELGDSALYLCASSTDIQIGEKLFFGSGTQLSVL.

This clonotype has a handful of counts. The CDR3: CASSQEGYYGYTF. In nucleotides, the CDR3 is TGTGCCAGCAGCCAAGAAGGGTACTATGGCTACACCTTC. The chain links TRBV3-1 to TRBJ1-2; D remains ambiguous. The CDR3 consists of 13 residues. Germline CDR1 LGHDT, CDR2 YNNKEL (reference sequence). The germline V and J ends were trimmed by 0 bases and 3 bases, with 5 bases remaining between them.

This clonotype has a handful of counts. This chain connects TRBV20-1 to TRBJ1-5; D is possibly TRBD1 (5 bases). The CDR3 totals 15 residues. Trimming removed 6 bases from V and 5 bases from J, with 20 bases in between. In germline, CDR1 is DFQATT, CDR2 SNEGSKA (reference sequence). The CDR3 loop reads CSARPGEGDHQPQHF. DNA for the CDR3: TGCAGTGCCCGACCGGGGGAAGGGGATCATCAGCCCCAGCATTTT.

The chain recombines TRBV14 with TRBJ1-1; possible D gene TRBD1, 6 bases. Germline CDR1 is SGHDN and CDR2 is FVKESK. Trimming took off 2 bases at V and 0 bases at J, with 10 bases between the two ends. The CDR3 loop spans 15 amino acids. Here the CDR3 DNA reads TGTGCCAGCAGCCAAATAGGGGACATGAACACTGAAGCTTTCTTT. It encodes CASSQIGDMNTEAFF.

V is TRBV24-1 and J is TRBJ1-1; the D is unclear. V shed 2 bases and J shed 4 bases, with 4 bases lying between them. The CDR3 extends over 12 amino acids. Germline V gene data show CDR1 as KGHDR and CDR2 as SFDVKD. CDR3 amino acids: CATSDWSTEAFF. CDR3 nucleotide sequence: TGTGCCACCAGTGATTGGAGCACTGAAGCTTTCTTT.

CDR3 bases: TGCAGTGCTACAGGGACTAGCGGGACCGGGAGTGAGCAGTTCTTC. Translated: CSATGTSGTGSEQFF. This chain joins TRBV20-1 and TRBJ2-5; 13 bases agree with TRBD2. The tail of the sequence fits TRBJ2-1 better, so the J call may be wrong. The length of the CDR3 is 15 residues. The germline gives CDR1 DFQATT, CDR2 SNEGSKA (reference sequence).